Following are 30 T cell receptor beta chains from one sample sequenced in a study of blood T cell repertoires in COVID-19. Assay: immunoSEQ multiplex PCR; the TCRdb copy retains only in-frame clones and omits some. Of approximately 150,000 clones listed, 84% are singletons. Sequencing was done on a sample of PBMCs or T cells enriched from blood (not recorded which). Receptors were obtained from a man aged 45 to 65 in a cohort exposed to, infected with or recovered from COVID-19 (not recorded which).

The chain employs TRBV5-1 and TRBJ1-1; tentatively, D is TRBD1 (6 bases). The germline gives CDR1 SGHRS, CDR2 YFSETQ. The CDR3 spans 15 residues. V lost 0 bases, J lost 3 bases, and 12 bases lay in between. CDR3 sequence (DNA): TGCGCCAGCAGCTTGGCCTCAGGGGTTGACACTGAAGCTTTCTTT. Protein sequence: CASSLASGVDTEAFF.

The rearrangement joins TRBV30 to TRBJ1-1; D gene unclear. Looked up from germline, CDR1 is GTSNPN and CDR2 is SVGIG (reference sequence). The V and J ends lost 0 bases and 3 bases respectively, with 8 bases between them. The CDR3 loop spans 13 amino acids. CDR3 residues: CAWSVNRDTEAFF. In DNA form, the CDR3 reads TGTGCCTGGAGTGTAAACCGAGACACTGAAGCTTTCTTT.

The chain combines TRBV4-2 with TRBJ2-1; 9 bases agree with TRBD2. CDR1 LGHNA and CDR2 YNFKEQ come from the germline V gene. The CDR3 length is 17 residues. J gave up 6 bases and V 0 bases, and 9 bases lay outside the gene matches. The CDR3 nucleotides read TGTGCCAGCAGCCAAGATCAGGGACTAGCATCCCCCAATGAGCAGTTCTTC. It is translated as CASSQDQGLASPNEQFF.

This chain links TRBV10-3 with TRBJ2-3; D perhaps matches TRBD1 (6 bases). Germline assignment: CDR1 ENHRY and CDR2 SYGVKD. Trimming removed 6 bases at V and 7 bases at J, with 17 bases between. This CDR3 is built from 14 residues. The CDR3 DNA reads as TGTGCCATCAGCCGGACAGTCGAGACGTATACGCAGTATTTT. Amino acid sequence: CAISRTVETYTQYF.

CDR3 sequence: CASSYGTTTYNEQFF. The CDR3 bases are TGTGCCAGTTCATACGGGACTACCACCTACAATGAGCAGTTCTTC. The chain recombines TRBV27 with TRBJ2-1; 7 bases fit TRBD2. The CDR3 is made up of 15 amino acids. Trimming at V came to 9 bases and at J to 2 bases, leaving 10 bases not matched to a gene. Per the germline V gene, CDR1 is MNHEY and CDR2 is SMNVEV (reference sequence).

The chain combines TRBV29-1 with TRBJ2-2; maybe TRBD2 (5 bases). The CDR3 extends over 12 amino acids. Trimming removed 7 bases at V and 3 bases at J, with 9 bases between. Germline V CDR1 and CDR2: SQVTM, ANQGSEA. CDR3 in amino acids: CSGGPHTGELFF. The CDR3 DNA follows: TGCAGCGGCGGGCCTCACACCGGGGAGCTGTTTTTT.

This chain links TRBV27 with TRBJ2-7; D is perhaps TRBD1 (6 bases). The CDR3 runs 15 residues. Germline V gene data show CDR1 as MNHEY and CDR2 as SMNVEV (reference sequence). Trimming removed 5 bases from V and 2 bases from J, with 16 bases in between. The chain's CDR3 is CASSVTGFTTYEQYF. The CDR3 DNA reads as TGTGCCAGCAGTGTCACAGGGTTTACCACCTACGAGCAGTACTTC.

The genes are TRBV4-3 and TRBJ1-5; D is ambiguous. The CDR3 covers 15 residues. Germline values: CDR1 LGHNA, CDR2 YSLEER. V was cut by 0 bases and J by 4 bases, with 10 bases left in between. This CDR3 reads CASSQDRLRNQPQHF. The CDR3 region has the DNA TGCGCCAGCAGCCAAGATCGCCTCCGGAATCAGCCCCAGCATTTT.

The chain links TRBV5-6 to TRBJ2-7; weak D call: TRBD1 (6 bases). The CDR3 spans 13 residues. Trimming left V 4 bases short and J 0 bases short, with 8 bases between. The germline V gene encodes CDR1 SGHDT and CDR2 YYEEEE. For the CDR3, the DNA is TGTGCCAGCAGCAGACAGGCCTCCTACGAGCAGTACTTC. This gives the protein CASSRQASYEQYF.

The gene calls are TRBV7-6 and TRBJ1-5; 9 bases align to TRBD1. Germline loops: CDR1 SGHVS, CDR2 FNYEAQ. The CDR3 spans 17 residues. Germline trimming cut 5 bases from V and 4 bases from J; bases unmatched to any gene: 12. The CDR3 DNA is TGTGCCAGCAGCCCTAATCGAGGACAGGGGAGGAATCAGCCCCAGCATTTT. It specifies CASSPNRGQGRNQPQHF. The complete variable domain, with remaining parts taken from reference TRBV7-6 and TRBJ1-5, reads GAGVSQSPRYKVTKRGQDVALRCDPISGHVSLYWYRQALGQGPEFLTYFNYEAQQDKSGLPNDRFSAERPEGSISTLTIQRTEQRDSAMYRCASSPNRGQGRNQPQHFGDGTRLSIL.

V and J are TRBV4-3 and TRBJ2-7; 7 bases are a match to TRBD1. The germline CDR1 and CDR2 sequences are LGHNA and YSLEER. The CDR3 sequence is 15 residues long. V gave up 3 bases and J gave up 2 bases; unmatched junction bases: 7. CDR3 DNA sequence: TGCGCCAGCAGCCAGTCCTCGACAGGGACCTACGAGCAGTACTTC. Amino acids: CASSQSSTGTYEQYF.

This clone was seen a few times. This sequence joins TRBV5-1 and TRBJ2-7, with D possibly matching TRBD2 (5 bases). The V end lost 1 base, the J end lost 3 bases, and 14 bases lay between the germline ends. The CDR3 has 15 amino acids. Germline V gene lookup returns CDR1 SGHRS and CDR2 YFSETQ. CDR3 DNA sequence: TGCGCCAGCAGCTTGCGATATGGAGGTGGCTACGAGCAGTACTTC. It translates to CASSLRYGGGYEQYF.

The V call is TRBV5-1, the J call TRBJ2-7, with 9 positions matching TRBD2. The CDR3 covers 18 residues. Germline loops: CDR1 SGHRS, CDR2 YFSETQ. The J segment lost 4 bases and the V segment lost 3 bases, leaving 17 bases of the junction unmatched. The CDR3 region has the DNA TGCGCCAGCAGCTCCTCCCTCGCACCGGGACTAGCTGTATACGAGCAGTACTTC. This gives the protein CASSSSLAPGLAVYEQYF.

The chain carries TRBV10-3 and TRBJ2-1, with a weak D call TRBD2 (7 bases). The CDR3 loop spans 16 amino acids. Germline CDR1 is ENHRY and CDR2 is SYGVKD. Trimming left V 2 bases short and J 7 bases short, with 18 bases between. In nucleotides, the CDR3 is TGTGCCATCAGTGAGGGGGGGGGCAGCGGTGGGAATGAGCAGTTCTTC. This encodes CAISEGGGSGGNEQFF.

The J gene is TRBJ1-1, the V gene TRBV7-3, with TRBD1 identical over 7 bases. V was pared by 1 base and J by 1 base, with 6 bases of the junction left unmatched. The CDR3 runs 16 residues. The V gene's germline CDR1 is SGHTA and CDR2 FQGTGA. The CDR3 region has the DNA TGTGCCAGCAGCTTAATGGGTGACAGGGCGAACACTGAAGCTTTCTTT. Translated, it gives CASSLMGDRANTEAFF.

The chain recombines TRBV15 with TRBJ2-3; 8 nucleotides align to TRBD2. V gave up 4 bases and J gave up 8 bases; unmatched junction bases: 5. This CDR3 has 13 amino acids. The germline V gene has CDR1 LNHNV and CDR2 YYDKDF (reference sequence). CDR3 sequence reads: CATSNGGAGTQYF. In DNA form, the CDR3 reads TGTGCCACCAGCAACGGGGGGGCGGGTACGCAGTATTTT.

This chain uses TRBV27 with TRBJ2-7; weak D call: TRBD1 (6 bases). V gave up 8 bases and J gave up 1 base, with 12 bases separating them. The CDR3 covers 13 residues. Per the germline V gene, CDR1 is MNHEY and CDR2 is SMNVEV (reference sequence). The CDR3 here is CASGNGQSYEQYF. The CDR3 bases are TGTGCCAGCGGCAACGGACAGTCCTACGAGCAGTACTTC.

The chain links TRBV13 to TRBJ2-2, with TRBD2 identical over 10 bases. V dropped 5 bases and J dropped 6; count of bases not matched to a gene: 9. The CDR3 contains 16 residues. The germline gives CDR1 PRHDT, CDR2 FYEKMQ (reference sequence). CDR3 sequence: CASSPQAGGAPGELFF. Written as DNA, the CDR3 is TGTGCCAGCAGCCCACAAGCGGGGGGGGCCCCCGGGGAGCTGTTTTTT.

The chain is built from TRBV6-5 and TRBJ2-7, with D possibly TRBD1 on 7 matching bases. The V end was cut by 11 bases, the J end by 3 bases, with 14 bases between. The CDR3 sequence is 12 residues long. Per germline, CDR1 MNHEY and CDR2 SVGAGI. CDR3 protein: CASRGTDYEQYF. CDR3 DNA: TGTGCCTCCCGGGGGACAGACTACGAGCAGTACTTC.

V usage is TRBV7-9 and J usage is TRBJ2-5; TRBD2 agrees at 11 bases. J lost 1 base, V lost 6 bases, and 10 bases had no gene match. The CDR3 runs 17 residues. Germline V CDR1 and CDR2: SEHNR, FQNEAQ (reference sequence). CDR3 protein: CASRPRTSGSPQETQYF. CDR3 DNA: TGTGCCAGCAGGCCCCGAACTAGCGGGAGCCCCCAAGAGACCCAGTACTTC.

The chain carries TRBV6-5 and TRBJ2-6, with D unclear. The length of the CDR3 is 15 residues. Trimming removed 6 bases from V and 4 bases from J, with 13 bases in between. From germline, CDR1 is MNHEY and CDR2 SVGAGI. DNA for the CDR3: TGTGCCAGCAGCCCCTCCGGGTCCGGGGCCAACGTCCTGACTTTC. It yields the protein CASSPSGSGANVLTF.

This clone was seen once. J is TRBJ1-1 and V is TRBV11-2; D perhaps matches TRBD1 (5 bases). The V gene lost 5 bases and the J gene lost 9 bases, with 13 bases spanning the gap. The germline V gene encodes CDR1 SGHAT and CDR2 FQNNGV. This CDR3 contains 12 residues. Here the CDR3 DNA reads TGTGCCAGCAGCCCGGACGGACATCAAGCTTTCTTT. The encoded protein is CASSPDGHQAFF.

The CDR3 coding sequence is TGTGCCAGCAGCTTGGAAGGGGTTAAGATGAACACTGAAGCTTTCTTT. It specifies CASSLEGVKMNTEAFF. The chain uses TRBV5-8 and TRBJ1-1; TRBD1 is a possible D gene (5 bases). V was cut by 0 bases and J by 0 bases, with 12 bases left in between. The CDR3 has 16 residues. The germline V gene has CDR1 SGHTS and CDR2 YDEGEE.

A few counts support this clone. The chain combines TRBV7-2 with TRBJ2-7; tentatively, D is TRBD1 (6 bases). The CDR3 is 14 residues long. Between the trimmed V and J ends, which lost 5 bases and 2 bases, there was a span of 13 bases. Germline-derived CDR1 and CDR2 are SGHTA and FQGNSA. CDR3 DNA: TGTGCCAGCAGCACCGGGGACACTACCTACGAGCAGTACTTC. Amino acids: CASSTGDTTYEQYF.

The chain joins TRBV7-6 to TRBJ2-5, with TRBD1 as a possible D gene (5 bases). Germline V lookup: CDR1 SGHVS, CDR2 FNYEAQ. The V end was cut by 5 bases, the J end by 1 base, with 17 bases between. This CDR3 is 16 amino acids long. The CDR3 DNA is TGTGCCAGCAGCACGGACACCCACTACGCCCAAGAGACCCAGTACTTC. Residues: CASSTDTHYAQETQYF.

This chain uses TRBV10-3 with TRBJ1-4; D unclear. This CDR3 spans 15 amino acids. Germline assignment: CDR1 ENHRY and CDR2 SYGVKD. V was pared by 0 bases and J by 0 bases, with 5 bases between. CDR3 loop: CAISESKPTNEKLFF. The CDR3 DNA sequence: TGTGCCATCAGTGAGTCGAAGCCAACTAATGAAAAACTGTTTTTT.

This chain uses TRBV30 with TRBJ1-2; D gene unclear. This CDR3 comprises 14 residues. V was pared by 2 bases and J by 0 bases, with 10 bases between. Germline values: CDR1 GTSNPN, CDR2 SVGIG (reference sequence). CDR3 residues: CAWSMNSPNYGYTF. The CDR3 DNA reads TGTGCCTGGAGTATGAATAGCCCTAACTATGGCTACACCTTC. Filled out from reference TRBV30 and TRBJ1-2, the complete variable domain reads SQTIHQWPATLVQPVGSPLSLECTVEGTSNPNLYWYRQAAGRGLQLLFYSVGIGQISSEVPQNLSASRPQDRQFILSSKKLLLSDSGFYLCAWSMNSPNYGYTFGSGTRLTVV.

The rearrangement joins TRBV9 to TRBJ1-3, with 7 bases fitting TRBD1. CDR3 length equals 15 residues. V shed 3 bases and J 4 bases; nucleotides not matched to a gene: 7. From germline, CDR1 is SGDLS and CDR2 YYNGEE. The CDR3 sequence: CASSGQTGPGNTIYF. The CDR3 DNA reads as TGTGCCAGCAGCGGACAGACAGGGCCGGGAAACACCATATATTTT.

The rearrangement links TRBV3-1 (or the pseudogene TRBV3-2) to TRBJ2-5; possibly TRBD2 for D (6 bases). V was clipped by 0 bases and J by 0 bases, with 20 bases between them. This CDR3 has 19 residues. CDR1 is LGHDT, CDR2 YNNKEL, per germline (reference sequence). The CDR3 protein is CASSQDGEWASAYQETQYF. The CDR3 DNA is TGTGCCAGCAGCCAAGATGGAGAATGGGCTAGCGCGTACCAAGAGACCCAGTACTTC.

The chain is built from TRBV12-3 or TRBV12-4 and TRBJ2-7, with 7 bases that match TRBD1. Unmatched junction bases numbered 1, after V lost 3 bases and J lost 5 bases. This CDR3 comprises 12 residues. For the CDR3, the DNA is TGTGCCAGCAGTTTTGGGACAGACGAGCAGTACTTC. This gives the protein CASSFGTDEQYF.